What follows are 17 T cell receptor beta chains derived from one specimen sequenced in a study of T cell clonality in common variable immunodeficiency. Produced via immunoSEQ multiplex PCR; TCRdb's table is partial and in-frame only. The sample yields around 50,000 clones, without any singletons. Sequenced input: peripheral blood mononuclear cells. These receptors were taken from a person aged 18 to 75 in good health.

This clone was counted ten times or more. The read gets to within 3 residues of the CDR3 end, and the germline J gene fills in the rest. V gene TRBV28 combines with J gene TRBJ2-7; TRBD2 matches at 13 bases. After removal of 5 bases from V and 5 bases from J, the junction contained 3 bases not matched to a gene. This CDR3 has 14 amino acids. Germline assignment: CDR1 MDHEN and CDR2 SYDVKM. The CDR3 spells CASSRGLAGNEQYF. Incomplete CDR3 DNA: TGTGCCAGCAGTCGGGGACTAGCGGGAAACGAG.

At least ten counts were recorded for this clone. The read ends 3 residues shy of where the CDR3 ends; the end is completed using the germline J gene. This chain uses TRBV20-1 with TRBJ2-3, with D perhaps matching TRBD2 (5 bases). V was clipped by 6 bases and J by 4 bases, with 14 bases between them. The CDR3 has 13 residues. CDR1 and CDR2 from the germline V gene are DFQATT and SNEGSKA (reference sequence). The CDR3 bases that were read are TGCAGTGCAGCCCCCGAGCGGCCAGATACG. Translated: CSAAPERPDT. The full-length CDR3 reads as CSAAPERPDTQYF.

This clone has only a few counts. From the germline J gene comes the end of the CDR3, since the read stops 3 residues before it. The chain has TRBV30 and TRBJ1-2; D unclear. CDR1 is GTSNPN, CDR2 SVGIG, per germline (reference sequence). The CDR3 contains 12 residues. The sequenced part of the CDR3 DNA is TGTGCCTGGCAATTAGCGGGAGGTGAC. It specifies CAWQLAGGD. The entire CDR3 protein reads CAWQLAGGDYTF.

The sample holds many counts of this clone. Coverage ceases 3 residues before the CDR3 finishes, and the germline J gene fills in the end. The chain is built from TRBV5-1 and TRBJ1-2; D call uncertain. This CDR3 is built from 13 residues. CDR1 and CDR2 (germline): SGHRS, YFSETQ. Trimming cost V 4 bases and J 4 bases, with 11 bases left between them. The sequenced part of the CDR3 DNA is TGCGCCAGCAGCCTCCGGGGTCTCTATGGC. Its translation: CASSLRGLYG. The whole CDR3 protein is CASSLRGLYGYTF.

Ten or more counts support this clone. The read gets to within 3 residues of the CDR3 end, and the germline J gene fills in the rest. The chain couples TRBV6-2 or TRBV6-3 to TRBJ1-1, with TRBD1 identical over 7 bases. Unmatched junction bases numbered 10, after V lost 6 bases and J lost 6 bases. The CDR3 is 14 amino acids. CDR1 is MNHEY and CDR2 is SVGEGT in the germline V gene. This CDR3 is CASSQTGRAAEAFF. The sequenced CDR3 bases are TGTGCCAGCAGCCAGACAGGGCGAGCGGCTGAA.

This clone was recorded at least ten times. From the germline J gene comes the end of the CDR3, since the read stops 3 residues before it. The chain uses TRBV4-1 and TRBJ2-5, with D maybe TRBD2 (5 bases). The length of the CDR3 is 15 residues. In germline, CDR1 is MGHRA, CDR2 YSYEKL. V shed 1 base and J shed 5 bases, with 14 bases lying between them. Partial CDR3 DNA: TGCGCCAGCAGCCAAGTTTCGGGGAGTTGGGAGACC. Its translation: CASSQVSGSWET. In full, the CDR3 reads CASSQVSGSWETQYF.

Ten or more counts support this clone. Read sequence stops 3 residues before the CDR3 end, and the germline J gene provides the missing end. This chain links TRBV10-3 with TRBJ2-7; 8 positions agree with TRBD2. CDR1 is ENHRY and CDR2 is SYGVKD in the germline V gene. The CDR3 consists of 14 residues. After removal of 5 bases from V and 5 bases from J, the junction contained 8 bases not matched to a gene. The sequenced CDR3 bases are TGTGCCATCAGTCTAGCGGGCCGGCCGAACGAG. Translation gives CAISLAGRPNE. The whole CDR3 protein reads CAISLAGRPNEQYF.

This clone was counted many times. CDR3 region: CASSTRYDRKNIQYF. The CDR3 DNA, read in part, is TGTGCCAGTAGTACCAGATATGACAGGAAAAACATT. The chain has TRBV19 and TRBJ2-4, with D possibly matching TRBD1 (6 bases). Coverage ceases 3 residues before the CDR3 finishes, and the germline J gene fills in the end. The V gene's germline CDR1 is LNHDA and CDR2 SQIVND (reference sequence). The CDR3 contains 15 residues. V was trimmed by 4 bases and J by 4 bases, leaving 14 bases between them.

This clone was seen many times. The CDR3 extends 3 residues past the end of the read, so its final part is completed from the germline J gene. The chain has TRBV5-1 and TRBJ2-5, with D hard to call. Germline assignment: CDR1 SGHRS and CDR2 YFSETQ. Trimming took off 4 bases at V and 5 bases at J, with 12 bases between the two ends. The CDR3 loop spans 13 amino acids. The sequenced CDR3 bases are TGCGCCAGCAGCCCCGACATCCAGGAGACC. Encoded protein: CASSPDIQET. The full CDR3 sequence reads CASSPDIQETQYF.

This clone was recorded at least ten times. The read comes to an end 3 residues before the CDR3 does, leaving the germline J gene to fill in the end. The chain couples TRBV20-1 to TRBJ2-1; 12 bases agree with TRBD2. V lost 4 bases to trimming and J lost 8 bases; unmatched junction nucleotides: 6. Germline CDR1 is DFQATT and CDR2 is SNEGSKA (reference sequence). This CDR3 spans 14 amino acids. CDR3 residues: CSATLAGGPYEQFF. CDR3 DNA, as far as it was read: TGCAGTGCTACCCTAGCGGGAGGGCCTTATGAG.

The sample holds many counts of this clone. The CDR3 extends 3 residues past the end of the read, so its final part is completed from the germline J gene. This chain joins TRBV18 and TRBJ1-4, with 7 bases fitting TRBD1. This CDR3 is built from 15 residues. Looked up from germline, CDR1 is KGHSH and CDR2 is LQKENI. V was clipped by 3 bases and J by 4 bases; unmatched bases: 5. This CDR3 reads CASSPRDSDNEKLFF. The sequenced CDR3 bases are TGTGCCAGCTCACCCCGGGACAGCGATAATGAAAAA.

This clone was counted at least ten times. With the read ending 3 residues before the CDR3 end, the germline J gene is used to fill in that end. The chain uses TRBV5-1 and TRBJ2-3, with 7 bases that match TRBD1. The CDR3 covers 13 residues. V lost 6 bases to trimming and J lost 2 bases; unmatched junction nucleotides: 3. CDR1 and CDR2 from the germline V gene are SGHRS and YFSETQ. CDR3 DNA, as far as it was read: TGCGCCAGCATGGGACAGCTCACAGATACG. Translating it yields CASMGQLTDT. The entire CDR3 reads CASMGQLTDTQYF.

This clone was detected ten times or more. The read is 3 residues too short to cover the CDR3 end, so that end is filled in from the germline J gene. The chain is built from TRBV20-1 and TRBJ2-5; possible D gene TRBD2, 5 bases. The germline gives CDR1 DFQATT, CDR2 SNEGSKA (reference sequence). Trimming shortened V by 5 bases and J by 3 bases, and 25 bases separated the two germline ends. The CDR3 is made up of 17 amino acids. CDR3 DNA, as far as it was read: TGCAGTGCTGGAGTAGGTAGCGAACTCCATCAGAAAGAGACC. Translated, it gives CSAGVGSELHQKET. The entire CDR3 protein reads CSAGVGSELHQKETQYF.

This clone was counted many times. The CDR3 end is not reached by the read, which stops 3 residues before it; the germline J gene fills it in. This chain uses TRBV4-1 with TRBJ2-7, with TRBD2 identical over 9 bases. The germline gives CDR1 MGHRA, CDR2 YSYEKL. Unmatched junction bases numbered 6, after V lost 1 base and J lost 2 bases. This CDR3 region has 16 residues. CDR3 bases read: TGCGCCAGCAGCCAAGCTAGCGGGAACCTACCCTACGAG. It translates to CASSQASGNLPYE. The whole CDR3 protein is CASSQASGNLPYEQYF.

As to this clone: The CDR3 goes on 3 residues after the read ends, and that part is filled in from the germline J gene. The gene calls are TRBV23-1 and TRBJ1-5, with D possibly matching TRBD1 (6 bases). TRBV23-1 carries the ORF label, with uncertain function. The ends were cut back, 6 bases at V and 3 bases at J, with 21 bases in the middle. The CDR3 runs 17 residues. The CDR3 reads CASSSPLGTSPNQPQHF. The sequenced CDR3 bases are TGCGCCAGCAGCTCCCCACTGGGGACAAGCCCCAATCAGCCC.

This clone was counted ten times or more. Read coverage stops 3 residues before the CDR3 terminus; the germline J gene supplies the remainder. This sequence joins TRBV7-2 and TRBJ1-1; D gene ambiguous. From germline, CDR1 is SGHTA and CDR2 FQGNSA. The ends were cut back, 3 bases at V and 1 base at J, with 6 bases in the middle. The CDR3 is 13 amino acids. CDR3: CASSFQRNTEAFF. CDR3 DNA (partial): TGTGCCAGCAGCTTTCAGAGGAACACTGAA.

The table lists this clone with many counts. The read stops 3 residues short of the end of the CDR3; the missing end is completed from the germline J gene. The rearrangement uses TRBV20-1 and TRBJ1-6; 7 nucleotides align to TRBD1. This CDR3 has 15 residues. V was pared by 0 bases and J by 7 bases, with 6 bases of the junction left unmatched. Germline V CDR1 and CDR2: DFQATT, SNEGSKA (reference sequence). The CDR3 region is CSARDRTGANSPLHF. CDR3 DNA (partial): TGCAGTGCTAGAGATCGAACAGGGGCCAATTCACCC.